This T cell receptor beta chain was documented in a study of T cell changes during pregnancy in multiple sclerosis. Clones were read by immunoSEQ multiplex PCR, and TCRdb kept only the in-frame ones, dropping some. The profile covers about 54,000 clones, with about 91% appearing a single time and about 1.2% taken by the ten largest. In germline, CDR1 is MGHRA, CDR2 YSYEKL. The V gene end was trimmed by 0 bases and the J gene end by 0 bases; junction bases not matched to a gene: 2. CDR3 size: 16 residues. This receptor was identified in a female donor in good health, enrolled as a control in a pregnancy study. The chain employs TRBV4-1 and TRBJ2-3; 8 nucleotides match TRBD2. Material: peripheral blood, obtained after pregnancy. This chain's CDR3 is CASSQELAGSTDTQYF. DNA of the CDR3: TGCGCCAGCAGCCAAGAGCTAGCGGGTAGCACAGATACGCAGTATTTT.